A selection of T cell receptor beta chains follows, all from one sample in a study of shared clonotypes between healthy human individuals. Only in-frame clones appear in the TCRdb table, and some are missing; sequencing was by immunoSEQ multiplex PCR. The profile shows nearly 2 million clones, about 95% of them singletons. The sample comprised naive CD8+ T cells sorted from blood. These receptor sequences come from a man between 18 and 29 years old in good health. CDR3s include the opening cysteine and the closing phenylalanine or tryptophan. A D gene is named only where the DNA matches it firmly. Part of the rows lack a size; the others show once, few, many or a class for expanded clones.

j_call: TRBJ2-7; clone_size: NA; d_call: NA; v_call: TRBV27; cdr3_aa: CASSLGSAGLGYEQYF; cdr3_nt: TGTGCCAGCAGTTTAGGGTCGGCGGGGTTAGGCTACGAGCAGTACTTC
j_call: TRBJ1-2; clone_size: NA; d_call: NA; v_call: TRBV2; cdr3_aa: CASSDLGPVGYTF; cdr3_nt: TGTGCCAGCAGTGACTTAGGCCCAGTCGGCTACACCTTC
j_call: TRBJ2-3; clone_size: once; d_call: TRBD1; v_call: TRBV28; cdr3_aa: CASSFRGQGAITDTQYF; cdr3_nt: TGTGCCAGCAGTTTTAGGGGACAGGGGGCTATCACAGATACGCAGTATTTT
j_call: TRBJ2-4; clone_size: NA; d_call: NA; v_call: TRBV15; cdr3_aa: CATSSGLAGKENIQYF; cdr3_nt: TGTGCCACCAGCAGCGGACTGGCAGGGAAGGAAAACATTCAGTACTTC
j_call: TRBJ1-6; clone_size: NA; d_call: NA; v_call: TRBV27; cdr3_aa: CASSTLIGGGNSPLHF; cdr3_nt: TGTGCCAGCAGCACGTTAATAGGGGGGGGCAATTCACCCCTCCACTTT
j_call: TRBJ1-1; clone_size: NA; d_call: NA; v_call: TRBV13; cdr3_aa: CASSGNTLNTEAFF; cdr3_nt: TGTGCCAGCAGCGGCAACACACTGAACACTGAAGCTTTCTTT
j_call: TRBJ1-1; clone_size: NA; d_call: NA; v_call: TRBV5-6; cdr3_aa: CASSQLMAETTEAFF; cdr3_nt: TGTGCCAGCAGCCAGCTGATGGCAGAAACCACTGAAGCTTTCTTT
j_call: TRBJ2-5; clone_size: NA; d_call: TRBD1; v_call: TRBV6-1; cdr3_aa: CASSEFLQGEQGETQYF; cdr3_nt: TGTGCCAGCAGTGAATTCCTCCAGGGCGAACAGGGGGAGACCCAGTACTTC
j_call: TRBJ1-2; clone_size: once; d_call: TRBD1; v_call: TRBV27; cdr3_aa: CASSFLEGAYGYTF; cdr3_nt: TGTGCCAGCAGTTTCCTCGAGGGGGCCTATGGCTACACCTTC
j_call: TRBJ1-5; clone_size: NA; d_call: NA; v_call: TRBV6-1; cdr3_aa: CASRERISNQPQHF; cdr3_nt: TGTGCCAGCAGGGAACGGATTAGCAATCAGCCCCAGCATTTT
j_call: TRBJ2-7; clone_size: NA; d_call: NA; v_call: TRBV5-5; cdr3_aa: CASSLGDTFSYEQYF; cdr3_nt: TGTGCCAGCAGCTTGGGTGACACTTTCTCCTACGAGCAGTACTTC
j_call: TRBJ1-4; clone_size: NA; d_call: TRBD1; v_call: TRBV7-8; cdr3_aa: CASSWDRDEKLFF; cdr3_nt: TGTGCCAGCAGCTGGGACAGGGATGAAAAACTGTTTTTT
j_call: TRBJ1-6; clone_size: NA; d_call: TRBD1; v_call: TRBV28; cdr3_aa: CASSFGTGAANSPLHF; cdr3_nt: TGTGCCAGCAGTTTTGGGACAGGGGCCGCGAATTCACCCCTCCACTTT
j_call: TRBJ2-7; clone_size: NA; d_call: NA; v_call: TRBV21-1; cdr3_aa: CASSKGDPTSGDEQYF; cdr3_nt: TGTGCCAGCAGCAAAGGAGACCCCACTAGCGGGGACGAGCAGTACTTC
j_call: TRBJ2-7; clone_size: NA; d_call: TRBD2; v_call: TRBV4-1; cdr3_aa: CASSQTDSGGAYEQYF; cdr3_nt: TGCGCCAGCAGCCAAACCGATAGCGGGGGGGCCTACGAGCAGTACTTC
j_call: TRBJ2-3; clone_size: NA; d_call: TRBD2; v_call: TRBV10-3; cdr3_aa: CAISELAGGPDTQYF; cdr3_nt: TGTGCCATCAGTGAGTTAGCGGGAGGTCCAGATACGCAGTATTTT
j_call: TRBJ1-1; clone_size: NA; d_call: NA; v_call: TRBV4-1; cdr3_aa: CASSSRGVQWGNTEAFF; cdr3_nt: TGCGCCAGCAGCTCACGGGGGGTCCAATGGGGGAACACTGAAGCTTTCTTT
j_call: TRBJ1-1; clone_size: NA; d_call: NA; v_call: TRBV7-9; cdr3_aa: CASSLSSTEAFF; cdr3_nt: TGTGCCAGCAGCCTCAGTAGCACTGAAGCTTTCTTT
j_call: TRBJ2-7; clone_size: NA; d_call: NA; v_call: TRBV5-1; cdr3_aa: CASSDTLQGWGEQYF; cdr3_nt: TGCGCCAGCAGCGACACTCTACAGGGTTGGGGCGAGCAGTACTTC
j_call: TRBJ1-2; clone_size: NA; d_call: TRBD1; v_call: TRBV5-4; cdr3_aa: CASSLTGGAYGYTF; cdr3_nt: TGTGCCAGCAGCTTAACAGGGGGCGCATATGGCTACACCTTC
j_call: TRBJ2-7; clone_size: once; d_call: NA; v_call: TRBV5-4; cdr3_aa: CASSSGLAVHEQYF; cdr3_nt: TGTGCCAGCAGCAGCGGGCTAGCCGTACACGAGCAGTACTTC
j_call: TRBJ2-3; clone_size: NA; d_call: TRBD1; v_call: TRBV9; cdr3_aa: CASSVGQGKQYF; cdr3_nt: TGTGCCAGCAGCGTAGGACAGGGTAAGCAGTATTTT
j_call: TRBJ2-7; clone_size: NA; d_call: TRBD2; v_call: TRBV27; cdr3_aa: CASSLTSGPYEQYF; cdr3_nt: TGTGCCAGCAGTTTAACTAGCGGGCCCTACGAGCAGTACTTC
j_call: TRBJ2-1; clone_size: NA; d_call: TRBD2; v_call: TRBV4-3; cdr3_aa: CASSQVWSPETSGYNEQFF; cdr3_nt: TGCGCCAGCAGCCAAGTATGGAGTCCGGAGACTAGCGGGTACAATGAGCAGTTCTTC
j_call: TRBJ2-3; clone_size: NA; d_call: TRBD2; v_call: TRBV2; cdr3_aa: CASSDQLAGAPTDTQYF; cdr3_nt: TGTGCCAGCAGTGACCAACTAGCGGGGGCCCCCACAGATACGCAGTATTTT
j_call: TRBJ1-6; clone_size: NA; d_call: TRBD1; v_call: TRBV28; cdr3_aa: CASIAPGTDYNSPLHF; cdr3_nt: TGTGCCAGCATTGCTCCCGGGACAGACTATAATTCACCCCTCCACTTT
j_call: TRBJ1-5; clone_size: NA; d_call: NA; v_call: TRBV19; cdr3_aa: CASSGRKGDYSNQPQHF; cdr3_nt: TGTGCCAGTAGTGGCCGGAAGGGAGATTATAGCAATCAGCCCCAGCATTTT
j_call: TRBJ1-6; clone_size: once; d_call: NA; v_call: TRBV4-1; cdr3_aa: CASSQDGGGQNNSPLHF; cdr3_nt: TGCGCCAGCAGCCAAGATGGGGGAGGCCAAAATAATTCACCCCTCCACTTT
j_call: TRBJ2-5; clone_size: NA; d_call: NA; v_call: TRBV5-1; cdr3_aa: CASSGDIQETQYF; cdr3_nt: TGCGCCAGCAGCGGGGACATCCAAGAGACCCAGTACTTC
j_call: TRBJ2-2; clone_size: NA; d_call: NA; v_call: TRBV27; cdr3_aa: CASSPANTGELFF; cdr3_nt: TGTGCCAGCAGTCCGGCGAACACCGGGGAGCTGTTTTTT
j_call: TRBJ1-3; clone_size: NA; d_call: TRBD1; v_call: TRBV4-1; cdr3_aa: CASSQDTVTGSSGNTIYF; cdr3_nt: TGCGCCAGCAGCCAAGATACGGTGACAGGGAGCTCTGGAAACACCATATATTTT
j_call: TRBJ2-7; clone_size: NA; d_call: NA; v_call: TRBV6-5; cdr3_aa: CASSYSVRNYEQYF; cdr3_nt: TGTGCCAGCAGTTACTCGGTTCGGAACTACGAGCAGTACTTC
j_call: TRBJ2-7; clone_size: NA; d_call: TRBD2; v_call: TRBV4-1; cdr3_aa: CASSQTGLAAYEQYF; cdr3_nt: TGCGCCAGCAGCCAGACGGGACTAGCGGCCTACGAGCAGTACTTC
j_call: TRBJ2-5; clone_size: NA; d_call: NA; v_call: TRBV9; cdr3_aa: CASSVAGSLQETQYF; cdr3_nt: TGTGCCAGCAGCGTAGCCGGCAGCCTTCAAGAGACCCAGTACTTC
j_call: TRBJ2-7; clone_size: NA; d_call: TRBD1; v_call: TRBV5-6; cdr3_aa: CASSPGGQGGYEQYF; cdr3_nt: TGTGCCAGCAGCCCCGGGGGACAGGGGGGCTACGAGCAGTACTTC
j_call: TRBJ1-2; clone_size: NA; d_call: TRBD1; v_call: TRBV9; cdr3_aa: CASSLAIGAGGERYGYTF; cdr3_nt: TGTGCCAGCAGCCTTGCTATCGGTGCAGGGGGCGAAAGGTATGGCTACACCTTC
j_call: TRBJ2-3; clone_size: NA; d_call: TRBD2; v_call: TRBV7-3; cdr3_aa: CAHKVVAGSTDTQYF; cdr3_nt: TGTGCCCATAAAGTGGTAGCGGGGAGCACAGATACGCAGTATTTT
j_call: TRBJ2-1; clone_size: once; d_call: TRBD2; v_call: TRBV5-6; cdr3_aa: CASSSRLAGSYNEQFF; cdr3_nt: TGTGCCAGCAGCTCCCGACTAGCGGGGTCCTACAATGAGCAGTTCTTC